This TCR beta chain was obtained from a study of blood T cells in healthy people across ages. It was with a sample-barcoded 5' primer and a J-beta primer mix that a second PCR of roughly 6 to 11 cycles was run. TCRdb recomputed calls from the 5' RACE reads with MiXCR, one row per CDR3 protein. The repertoire holds about 1.7 million distinct CDR3 sequences, with 28% as singletons. CDR3 length: 14 residues. V trimming: 6 bases; J trimming: 3 bases; junction bases outside the gene matches: 9. The germline gives CDR1 SQVTM, CDR2 ANQGSEA. This clonotype was recorded at least ten times. The sequence was obtained from a woman aged 25 to 45 in good health. The specimen sequenced was blood. This sequence joins TRBV29-1 and TRBJ2-7, with TRBD1 matching over 9 bases. CDR3 residues: CSVGDGDRVYEQYF. The CDR3 region has the DNA TGCAGCGTCGGAGACGGGGACAGGGTCTACGAGCAGTACTTC.